This T cell receptor beta chain comes out of a study of T cell responses to AZD1222 COVID-19 vaccine. Notes on the study in general: Across the whole spike, CD4 TCRs peaked at regions 160-218 and 743-854. Donors, mostly white British, included more females; clonal diversity was possibly underestimated.

The protocol was immunoSEQ multiplex PCR, while the TCRdb copy is restricted to in-frame clones and leaves out a portion. The sample consists of approximately 150,000 clones, roughly 89% of them appearing once. This CDR3 spans 12 amino acids. Germline assignment: CDR1 MNHEY and CDR2 SMNVEV (reference sequence). Trimming cost V 2 bases and J 4 bases, with 3 bases left between them. With regard to this clone: Its target is unknown.

The TCR was taken from an adult who received the AZD1222 COVID-19 vaccine. The sequenced sample was peripheral blood, obtained 28 days after the second AZD1222 dose. This sequence joins TRBV27 and TRBJ1-5; D remains unclear. The DNA for the CDR3 is TGTGCCAGCAGTTTACCGAATCAGCCCCAGCATTTT. Translated, it gives CASSLPNQPQHF.